The 5 T cell receptor beta chains below all came from one sample that was sequenced in a study of a mutant IDH1 vaccine in newly diagnosed glioma. The time point is: baseline, week 1 (first vaccination visit). Treatment specified: pre-vaccination baseline after standard-of-care therapy. Using immunoSEQ multiplex PCR, the repertoire was profiled, and TCRdb retains in-frame clones only, with some absent. The sample lists fewer than 100,000 clones; roughly 90% were seen once. The specimen was PBMCs, collected from a glioma patient treated with radiotherapy, temozolomide or both. These receptors were collected from a woman aged 50 to 65 with glioma.

The J gene is TRBJ1-2, the V gene TRBV9; 9 bases line up with TRBD1. V shed 0 bases, J shed 2 bases, and the junction held 2 bases outside the gene matches. Germline loops: CDR1 SGDLS, CDR2 YYNGEE. The CDR3 consists of 15 residues. In DNA, the CDR3 is TGTGCCAGCAGCGTAGAGGGACAGGGAAACTATGGCTACACCTTC. Its protein product is CASSVEGQGNYGYTF. The complete variable domain, with remaining parts taken from reference TRBV9 and TRBJ1-2, reads DSGVTQTPKHLITATGQRVTLRCSPRSGDLSVYWYQQSLDQGLQFLIQYYNGEERAKGNILERFSAQQFPDLHSELNLSSLELGDSALYFCASSVEGQGNYGYTFGSGTRLTVV.

The rearrangement links TRBV28 to TRBJ1-1; 8 bases align to TRBD1. The J segment lost 5 bases and the V segment lost 8 bases, leaving 13 bases of the junction unmatched. Germline V gives CDR1 MDHEN, CDR2 SYDVKM. The CDR3 contains 15 residues. CDR3 nucleotide sequence: TGTGCCAGCCCCACCAGCCAGGGGGCGCCGACTGAAGCTTTCTTT. Its protein product is CASPTSQGAPTEAFF.

The rearrangement uses TRBV6-5 and TRBJ1-3; 7 nucleotides line up with TRBD1. Germline assignment: CDR1 MNHEY and CDR2 SVGAGI. The CDR3 consists of 14 residues. V was clipped by 6 bases and J by 6 bases; unmatched bases: 8. The CDR3 nucleotides read TGTGCCAGCAGGTCCGGGACAGAAGTAAACACCATATATTTT. This sequence encodes CASRSGTEVNTIYF.

This chain connects TRBV4-1 to TRBJ1-3; the D is unclear. CDR1 and CDR2 (germline): MGHRA, YSYEKL. Trimming took off 4 bases at V and 2 bases at J, with 15 bases between the two ends. This CDR3 spans 16 amino acids. CDR3 DNA: TGCGCCAGCAGCCCCCAGGTGGTTAAGACTGGAAACACCATATATTTT. Residues: CASSPQVVKTGNTIYF.

The V gene is TRBV7-3, the J gene TRBJ1-1; a possible D gene is TRBD1 (5 bases). Germline V gene data show CDR1 as SGHTA and CDR2 as FQGTGA. The V gene lost 6 bases and the J gene lost 3 bases, with 14 bases spanning the gap. The CDR3 is 14 amino acids. CDR3: CASRHQGSDTEAFF. CDR3 nucleotides: TGTGCCAGCAGGCATCAGGGTTCGGACACTGAAGCTTTCTTT. Supplemented by reference TRBV7-3 and TRBJ1-1, the full variable domain reads GAGVSQTPSNKVTEKGKYVELRCDPISGHTALYWYRQSLGQGPEFLIYFQGTGAADDSGLPNDRFFAVRPEGSVSTLKIQRTERGDSAVYLCASRHQGSDTEAFFGQGTRLTVV.